This TCR beta chain was recovered during a study of blood T cell repertoires in COVID-19. Study as a whole: There were acute and convalescent COVID-19 samples, and they came from the United States, Italy and Spain. From T cells, B-cell-depleted T cells, or PBMCs came the material, which was cDNA or gDNA.

Participants were aged about 18 to 100 years, lived in 25 or so US areas, and enrolled virtually. Original processing methods: Quantification of nucleated cells was approximated via reference gene primer amplification. Sequencing was performed with immunoSEQ multiplex PCR; in TCRdb, only in-frame clones are kept and a portion is missing. The V and J calls and clone size were taken over from that table, and D and trimming were inferred from the DNA. Of 200,000 to 300,000 clones in the sample, 70% to 90% were seen once. The receptor was derived from a woman aged 40 to 50 with acute COVID-19. The specimen sequenced was PBMCs or T cells enriched from blood (not recorded which).

The CDR3 region is CASRAAGELFF. The CDR3 coding sequence is TGTGCCAGCAGGGCCGCCGGGGAGCTGTTTTTT. This chain joins TRBV9 and TRBJ2-2; D unresolved. The CDR3 spans 11 residues. Trimming removed 5 bases from V and 6 bases from J, with 5 bases in between. The germline V gene encodes CDR1 SGDLS and CDR2 YYNGEE.